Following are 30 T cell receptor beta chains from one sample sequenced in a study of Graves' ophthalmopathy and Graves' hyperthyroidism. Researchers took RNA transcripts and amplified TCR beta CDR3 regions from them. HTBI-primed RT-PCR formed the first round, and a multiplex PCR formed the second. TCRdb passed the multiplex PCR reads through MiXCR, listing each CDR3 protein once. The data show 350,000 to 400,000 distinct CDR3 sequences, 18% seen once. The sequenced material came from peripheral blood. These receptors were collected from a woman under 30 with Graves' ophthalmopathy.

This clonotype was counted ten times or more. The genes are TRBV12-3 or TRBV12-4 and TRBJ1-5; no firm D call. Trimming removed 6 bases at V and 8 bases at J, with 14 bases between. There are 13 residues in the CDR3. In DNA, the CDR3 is TGTGCCAGCAGGCCAGGCCTGTTAGAGCCCCAGCATTTT. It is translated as CASRPGLLEPQHF.

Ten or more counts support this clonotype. The CDR3 here is CASGRRAGRNEQYF. CDR3 DNA sequence: TGTGCCAGCGGGAGGAGGGCTGGAAGGAACGAGCAGTACTTC. The chain uses TRBV11-1 and TRBJ2-7; weak D call: TRBD2 (6 bases). V lost 8 bases, J lost 5 bases, and 19 bases lay in between. The germline CDR1 and CDR2 sequences are SGHAT and FQDESV (reference sequence). The CDR3 is made up of 14 amino acids.

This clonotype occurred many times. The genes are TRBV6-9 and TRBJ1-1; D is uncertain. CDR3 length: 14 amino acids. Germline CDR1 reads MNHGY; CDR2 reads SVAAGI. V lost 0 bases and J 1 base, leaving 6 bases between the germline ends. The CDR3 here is CASSYSCKNTEAFF. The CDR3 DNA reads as TGTGCCAGCAGTTATTCTTGCAAGAACACTGAAGCTTTCTTT.

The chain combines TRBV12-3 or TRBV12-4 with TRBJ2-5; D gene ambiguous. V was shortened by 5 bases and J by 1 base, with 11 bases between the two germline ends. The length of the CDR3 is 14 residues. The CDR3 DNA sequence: TGTGCCAGCAGTACCCAGCGTTCCCAAGAGACCCAGTACTTC. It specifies CASSTQRSQETQYF.

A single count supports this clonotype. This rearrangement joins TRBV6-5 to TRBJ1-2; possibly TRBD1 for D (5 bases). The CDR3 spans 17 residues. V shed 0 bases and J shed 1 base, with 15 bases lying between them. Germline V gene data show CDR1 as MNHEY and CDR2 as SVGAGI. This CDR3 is CASSYSSPGRDNYGYTF. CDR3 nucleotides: TGTGCCAGCAGTTACTCGAGTCCAGGGAGGGATAACTATGGCTACACCTTC.

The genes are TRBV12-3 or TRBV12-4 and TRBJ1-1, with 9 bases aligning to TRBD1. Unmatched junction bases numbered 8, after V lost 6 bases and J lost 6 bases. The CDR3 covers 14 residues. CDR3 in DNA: TGTGCCAGCAGACCTCCGGGACAGGGTGCTGAAGCTTTCTTT. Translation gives CASRPPGQGAEAFF.

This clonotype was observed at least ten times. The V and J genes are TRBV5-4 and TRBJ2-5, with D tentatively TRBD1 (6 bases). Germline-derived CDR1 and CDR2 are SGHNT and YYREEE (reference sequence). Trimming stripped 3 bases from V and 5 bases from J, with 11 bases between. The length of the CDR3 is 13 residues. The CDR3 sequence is CASSSTGWETQYF. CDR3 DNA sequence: TGTGCCAGCAGCTCCACAGGGTGGGAGACCCAGTACTTC.

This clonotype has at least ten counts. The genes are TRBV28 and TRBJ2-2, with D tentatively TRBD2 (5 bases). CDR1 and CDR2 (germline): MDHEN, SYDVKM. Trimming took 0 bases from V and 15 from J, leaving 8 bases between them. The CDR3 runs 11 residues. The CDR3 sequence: CASSLWPAVFF. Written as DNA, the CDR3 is TGTGCCAGCAGTTTATGGCCAGCGGTGTTTTTT. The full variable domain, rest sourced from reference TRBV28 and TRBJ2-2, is DVKVTQSSRYLVKRTGEKVFLECVQDMDHENMFWYRQDPGLGLRLIYFSYDVKMKEKGDIPEGYSVSREKKERFSLILESASTNQTSMYLCASSLWPAVFFGEGSRLTVL.

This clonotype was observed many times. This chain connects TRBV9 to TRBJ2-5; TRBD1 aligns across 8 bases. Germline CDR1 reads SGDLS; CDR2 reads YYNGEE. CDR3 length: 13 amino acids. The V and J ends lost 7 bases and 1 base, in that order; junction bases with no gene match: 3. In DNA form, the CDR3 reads TGTGCCAGCGGAACAGGGGGCCAAGAGACCCAGTACTTC. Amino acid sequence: CASGTGGQETQYF.

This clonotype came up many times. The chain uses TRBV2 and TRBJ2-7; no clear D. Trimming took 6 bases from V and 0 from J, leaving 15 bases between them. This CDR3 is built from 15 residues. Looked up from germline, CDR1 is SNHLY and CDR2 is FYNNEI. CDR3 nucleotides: TGTGCCAGCAGCGGGTCGGGTTACTCCTCCTACGAGCAGTACTTC. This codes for CASSGSGYSSYEQYF.

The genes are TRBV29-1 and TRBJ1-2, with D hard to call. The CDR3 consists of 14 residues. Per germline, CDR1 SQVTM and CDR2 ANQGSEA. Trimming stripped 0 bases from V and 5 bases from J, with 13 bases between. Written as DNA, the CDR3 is TGCAGCGTTGAAGATGCACTAGGTCCGTATGGCTACACCTTC. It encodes CSVEDALGPYGYTF.

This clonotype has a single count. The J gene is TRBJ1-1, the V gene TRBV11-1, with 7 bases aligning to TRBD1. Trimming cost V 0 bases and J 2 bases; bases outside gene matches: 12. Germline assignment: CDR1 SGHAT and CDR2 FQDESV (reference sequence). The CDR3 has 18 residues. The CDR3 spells CASSLALGQGGVNTEAFF. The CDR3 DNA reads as TGTGCCAGCAGCTTAGCGCTAGGGCAGGGGGGAGTCAACACTGAAGCTTTCTTT.

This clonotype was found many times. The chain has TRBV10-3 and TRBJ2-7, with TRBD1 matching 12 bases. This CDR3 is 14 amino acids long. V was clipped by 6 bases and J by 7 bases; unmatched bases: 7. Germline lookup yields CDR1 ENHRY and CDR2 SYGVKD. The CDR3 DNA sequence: TGTGCCATCAGGCCGGGACAGGGGGCGAGTGAGCAGTACTTC. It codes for CAIRPGQGASEQYF.

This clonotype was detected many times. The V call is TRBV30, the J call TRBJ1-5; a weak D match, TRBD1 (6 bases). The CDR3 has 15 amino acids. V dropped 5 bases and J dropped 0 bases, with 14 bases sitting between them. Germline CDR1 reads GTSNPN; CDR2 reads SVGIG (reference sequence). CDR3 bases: TGTGCCTGGGCTAGGGGGGTTGATAGCAATCAGCCCCAGCATTTT. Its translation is CAWARGVDSNQPQHF. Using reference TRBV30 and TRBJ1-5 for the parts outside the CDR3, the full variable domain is SQTIHQWPATLVQPVGSPLSLECTVEGTSNPNLYWYRQAAGRGLQLLFYSVGIGQISSEVPQNLSASRPQDRQFILSSKKLLLSDSGFYLCAWARGVDSNQPQHFGDGTRLSIL.

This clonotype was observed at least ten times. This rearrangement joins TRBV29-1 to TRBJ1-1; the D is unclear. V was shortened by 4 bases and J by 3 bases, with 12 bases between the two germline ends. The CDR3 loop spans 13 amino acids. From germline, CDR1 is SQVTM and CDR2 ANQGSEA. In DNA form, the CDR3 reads TGCAGCGTTGTCGCGGGCTCTTACACTGAAGCTTTCTTT. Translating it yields CSVVAGSYTEAFF.

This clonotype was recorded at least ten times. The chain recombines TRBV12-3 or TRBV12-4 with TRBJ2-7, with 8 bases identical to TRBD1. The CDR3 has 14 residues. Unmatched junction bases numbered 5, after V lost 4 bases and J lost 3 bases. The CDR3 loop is CASSSPTGVYEQYF. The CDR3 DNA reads TGTGCCAGCAGTTCGCCGACAGGGGTCTACGAGCAGTACTTC.

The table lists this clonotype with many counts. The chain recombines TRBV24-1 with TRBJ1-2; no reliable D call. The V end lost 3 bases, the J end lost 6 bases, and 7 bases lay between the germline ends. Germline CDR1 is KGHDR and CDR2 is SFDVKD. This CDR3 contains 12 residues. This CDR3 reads CATSDAWDGYTF. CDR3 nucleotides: TGTGCCACCAGTGATGCCTGGGATGGCTACACCTTC.

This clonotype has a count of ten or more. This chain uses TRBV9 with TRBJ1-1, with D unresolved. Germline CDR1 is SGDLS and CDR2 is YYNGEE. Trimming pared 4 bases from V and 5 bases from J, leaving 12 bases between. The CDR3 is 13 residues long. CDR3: CASSFSPETEAFF. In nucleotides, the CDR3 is TGTGCCAGCAGCTTCAGTCCCGAGACTGAAGCTTTCTTT. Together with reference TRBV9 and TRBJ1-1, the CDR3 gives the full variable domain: DSGVTQTPKHLITATGQRVTLRCSPRSGDLSVYWYQQSLDQGLQFLIQYYNGEERAKGNILERFSAQQFPDLHSELNLSSLELGDSALYFCASSFSPETEAFFGQGTRLTVV.

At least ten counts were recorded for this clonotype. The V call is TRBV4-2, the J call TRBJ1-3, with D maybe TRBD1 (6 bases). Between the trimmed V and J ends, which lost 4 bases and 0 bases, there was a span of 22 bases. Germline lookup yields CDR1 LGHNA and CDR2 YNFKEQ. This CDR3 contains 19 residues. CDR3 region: CASSRTPPQGISSGNTIYF. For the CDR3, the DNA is TGTGCCAGCAGCCGGACCCCACCCCAGGGGATAAGCTCTGGAAACACCATATATTTT.

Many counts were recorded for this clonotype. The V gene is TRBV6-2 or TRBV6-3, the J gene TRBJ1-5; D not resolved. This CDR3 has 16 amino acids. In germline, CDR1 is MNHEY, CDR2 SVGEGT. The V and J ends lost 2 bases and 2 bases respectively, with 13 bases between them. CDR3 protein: CASSYNGPQGNQPQHF. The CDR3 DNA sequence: TGTGCCAGCAGTTACAATGGTCCCCAGGGCAATCAGCCCCAGCATTTT.

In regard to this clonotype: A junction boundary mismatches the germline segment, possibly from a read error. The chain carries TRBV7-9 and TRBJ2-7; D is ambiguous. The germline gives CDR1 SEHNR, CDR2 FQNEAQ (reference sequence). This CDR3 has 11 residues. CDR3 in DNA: TGTGCCAGCACCCACTCCGACGAGCAGTACTTC. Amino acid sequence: CASTHSDEQYF.

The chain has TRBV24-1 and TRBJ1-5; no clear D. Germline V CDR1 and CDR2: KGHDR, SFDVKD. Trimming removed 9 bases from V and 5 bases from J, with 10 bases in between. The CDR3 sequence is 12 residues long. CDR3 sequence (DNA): TGTGCCACCTTGGCGGCTGATCAGCCCCAGCATTTT. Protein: CATLAADQPQHF.

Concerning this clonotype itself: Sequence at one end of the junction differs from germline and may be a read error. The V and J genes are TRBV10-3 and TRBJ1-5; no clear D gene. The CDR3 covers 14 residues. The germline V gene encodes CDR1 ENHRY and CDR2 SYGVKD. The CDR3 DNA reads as TGTGCCAGCAGTGAGAGTCTCGGGAACCAGCCCCAGCATTTT. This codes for CASSESLGNQPQHF.

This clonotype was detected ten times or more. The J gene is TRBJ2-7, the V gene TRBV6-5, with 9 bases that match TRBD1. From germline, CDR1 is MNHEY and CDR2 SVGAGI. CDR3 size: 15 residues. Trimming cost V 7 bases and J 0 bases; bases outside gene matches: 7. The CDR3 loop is CASTSQGASSYEQYF. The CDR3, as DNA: TGTGCCAGCACTTCACAGGGGGCTAGCTCCTACGAGCAGTACTTC.

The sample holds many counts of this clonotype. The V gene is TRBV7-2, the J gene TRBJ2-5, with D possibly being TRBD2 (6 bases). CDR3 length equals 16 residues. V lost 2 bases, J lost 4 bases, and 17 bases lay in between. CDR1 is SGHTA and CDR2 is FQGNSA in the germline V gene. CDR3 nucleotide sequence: TGTGCCAGCAGCTTACGGGACGTCGGACTAAGAGAGACCCAGTACTTC. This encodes CASSLRDVGLRETQYF.

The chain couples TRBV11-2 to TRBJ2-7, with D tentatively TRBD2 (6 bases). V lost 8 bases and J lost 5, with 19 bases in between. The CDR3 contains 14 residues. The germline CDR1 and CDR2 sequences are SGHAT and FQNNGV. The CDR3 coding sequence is TGTGCCAGCGGGACTGGTAGGAGGTTCCACGAGCAGTACTTC. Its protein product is CASGTGRRFHEQYF.

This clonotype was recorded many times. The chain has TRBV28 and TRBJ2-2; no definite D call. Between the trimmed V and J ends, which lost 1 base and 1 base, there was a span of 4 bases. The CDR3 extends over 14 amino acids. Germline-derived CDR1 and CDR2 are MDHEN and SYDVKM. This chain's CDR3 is CASSLFVNTGELFF. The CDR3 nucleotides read TGTGCCAGCAGTTTATTTGTGAACACCGGGGAGCTGTTTTTT.

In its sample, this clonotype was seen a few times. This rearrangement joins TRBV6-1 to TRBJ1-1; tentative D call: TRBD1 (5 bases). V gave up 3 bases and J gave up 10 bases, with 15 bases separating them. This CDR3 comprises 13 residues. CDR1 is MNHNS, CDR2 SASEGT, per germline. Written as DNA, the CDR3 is TGTGCCAGCAGTGAGCGGTCGGGACGAGCAGCTTTCTTT. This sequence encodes CASSERSGRAAFF.

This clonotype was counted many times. Here the CDR3 reads CASLPGQLSGNTIYF. The DNA for the CDR3 is TGTGCCAGCTTACCGGGACAGCTCTCTGGAAACACCATATATTTT. V and J are TRBV19 and TRBJ1-3; 7 nucleotides line up with TRBD1. Looked up from germline, CDR1 is LNHDA and CDR2 is SQIVND (reference sequence). With 9 bases clipped from V and 0 bases from J, the junction kept 8 bases outside the gene matches. This CDR3 is 15 amino acids long.

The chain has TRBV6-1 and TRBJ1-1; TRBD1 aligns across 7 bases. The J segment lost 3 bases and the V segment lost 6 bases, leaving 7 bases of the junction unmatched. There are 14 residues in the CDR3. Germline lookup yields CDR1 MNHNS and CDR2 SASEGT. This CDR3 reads CASRWDSRYTEAFF. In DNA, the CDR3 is TGTGCCAGCAGATGGGACAGCCGGTACACTGAAGCTTTCTTT.